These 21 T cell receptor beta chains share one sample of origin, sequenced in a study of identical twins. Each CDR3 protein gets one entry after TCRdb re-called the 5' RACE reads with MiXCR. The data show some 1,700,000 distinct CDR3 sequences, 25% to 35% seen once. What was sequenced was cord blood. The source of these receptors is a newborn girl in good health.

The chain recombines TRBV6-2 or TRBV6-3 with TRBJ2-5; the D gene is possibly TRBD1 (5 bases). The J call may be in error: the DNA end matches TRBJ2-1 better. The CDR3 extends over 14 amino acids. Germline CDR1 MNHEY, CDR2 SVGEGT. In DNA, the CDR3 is TGTGCCAGCAGTTACTCAAGACAGCAAGAGACCCAGTTCTTC. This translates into CASSYSRQQETQFF.

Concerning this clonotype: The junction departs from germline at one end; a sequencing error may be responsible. CDR3 coding DNA: TGTGCCAGCAGTTTGCCGGTTCGAGGTTCACCCCCCCACTTT. Its protein is CASSLPVRGSPPHF. This rearrangement joins TRBV28 to TRBJ1-6, with D uncertain. This CDR3 has 14 residues. Germline CDR1 reads MDHEN; CDR2 reads SYDVKM.

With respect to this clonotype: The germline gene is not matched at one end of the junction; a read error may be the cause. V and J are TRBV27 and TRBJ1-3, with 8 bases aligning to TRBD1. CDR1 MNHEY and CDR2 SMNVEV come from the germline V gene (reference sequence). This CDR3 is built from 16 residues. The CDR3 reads CASSLSPDRAGNTIYF. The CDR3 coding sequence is TGTGCCAGCAGTCTATCCCCGGACAGGGCTGGAAACACCATATATTTT.

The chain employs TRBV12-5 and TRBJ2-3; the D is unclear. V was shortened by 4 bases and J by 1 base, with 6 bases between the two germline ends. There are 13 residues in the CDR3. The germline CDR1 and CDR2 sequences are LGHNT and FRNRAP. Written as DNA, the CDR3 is TGTGCTAGTGGTTGGGTTGGCACAGATACGCAGTATTTT. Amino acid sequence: CASGWVGTDTQYF.

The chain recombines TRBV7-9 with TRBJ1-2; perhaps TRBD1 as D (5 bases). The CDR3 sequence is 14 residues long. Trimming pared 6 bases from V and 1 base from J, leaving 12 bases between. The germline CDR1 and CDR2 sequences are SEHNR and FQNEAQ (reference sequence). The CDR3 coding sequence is TGTGCCAGCAGTCGGACACCTTTTAACTATGGCTACACCTTC. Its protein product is CASSRTPFNYGYTF.

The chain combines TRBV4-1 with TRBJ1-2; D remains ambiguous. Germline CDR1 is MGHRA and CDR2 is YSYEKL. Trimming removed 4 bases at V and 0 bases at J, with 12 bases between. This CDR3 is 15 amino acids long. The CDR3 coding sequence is TGCGCCAGCAGCCTCATTTCAAAACCTAACTATGGCTACACCTTC. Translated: CASSLISKPNYGYTF.

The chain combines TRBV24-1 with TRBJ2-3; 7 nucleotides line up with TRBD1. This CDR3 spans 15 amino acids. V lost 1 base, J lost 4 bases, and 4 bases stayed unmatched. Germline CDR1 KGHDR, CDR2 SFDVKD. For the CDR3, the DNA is TGTGCCACCAGTGATTTCGGACAGGCCGCAGATACGCAGTATTTT. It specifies CATSDFGQAADTQYF.

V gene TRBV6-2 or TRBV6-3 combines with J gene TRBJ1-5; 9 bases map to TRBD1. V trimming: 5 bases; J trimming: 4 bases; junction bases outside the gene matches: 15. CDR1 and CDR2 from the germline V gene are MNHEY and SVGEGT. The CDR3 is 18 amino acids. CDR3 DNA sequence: TGTGCCAGCAGTCACCTGACAGGGGGAGGCTTTAGGAATCAGCCCCAGCATTTT. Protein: CASSHLTGGGFRNQPQHF.

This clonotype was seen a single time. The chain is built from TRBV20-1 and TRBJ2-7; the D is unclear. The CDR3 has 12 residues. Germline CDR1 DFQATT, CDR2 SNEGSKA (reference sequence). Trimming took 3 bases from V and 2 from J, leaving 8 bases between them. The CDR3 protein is CSASVGTYEQYF. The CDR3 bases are TGCAGTGCTAGCGTCGGAACCTACGAGCAGTACTTC.

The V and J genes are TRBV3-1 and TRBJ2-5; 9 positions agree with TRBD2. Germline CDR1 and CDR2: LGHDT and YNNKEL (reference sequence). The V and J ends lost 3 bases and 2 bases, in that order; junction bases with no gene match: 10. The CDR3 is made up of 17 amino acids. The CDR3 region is CASSHSGLAITQETQYF. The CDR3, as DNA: TGTGCCAGCAGCCACTCAGGACTAGCGATTACACAAGAGACCCAGTACTTC.

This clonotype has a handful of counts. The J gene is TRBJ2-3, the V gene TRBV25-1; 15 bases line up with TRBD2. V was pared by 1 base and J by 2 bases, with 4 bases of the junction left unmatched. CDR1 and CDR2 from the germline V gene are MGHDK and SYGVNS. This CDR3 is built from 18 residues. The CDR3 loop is CASSEWTSGRASTDTQYF. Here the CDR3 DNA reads TGTGCCAGCAGTGAATGGACTAGCGGGAGGGCCTCCACAGATACGCAGTATTTT.

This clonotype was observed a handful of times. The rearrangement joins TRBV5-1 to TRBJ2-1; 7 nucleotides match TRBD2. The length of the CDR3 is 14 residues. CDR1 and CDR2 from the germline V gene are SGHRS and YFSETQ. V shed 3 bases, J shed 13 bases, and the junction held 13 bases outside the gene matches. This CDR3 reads CASSSPPRGLGQFF. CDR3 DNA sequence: TGCGCCAGCAGCTCCCCGCCGCGGGGGTTAGGACAGTTCTTC.

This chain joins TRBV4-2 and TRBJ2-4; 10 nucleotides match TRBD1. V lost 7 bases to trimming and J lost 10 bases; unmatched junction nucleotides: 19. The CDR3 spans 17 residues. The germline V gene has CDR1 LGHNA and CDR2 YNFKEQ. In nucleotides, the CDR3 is TGTGCCAGCACCTCTGAAATGGGACAGGGGATAAATGGGATTCAGTACTTC. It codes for CASTSEMGQGINGIQYF.

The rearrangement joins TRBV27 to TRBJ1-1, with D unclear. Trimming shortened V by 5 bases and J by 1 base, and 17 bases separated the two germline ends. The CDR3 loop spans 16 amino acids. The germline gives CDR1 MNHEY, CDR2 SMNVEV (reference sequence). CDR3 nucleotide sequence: TGTGCCAGCAGTACCACCTTCTTGGCAGGGAACACTGAAGCTTTCTTT. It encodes CASSTTFLAGNTEAFF.

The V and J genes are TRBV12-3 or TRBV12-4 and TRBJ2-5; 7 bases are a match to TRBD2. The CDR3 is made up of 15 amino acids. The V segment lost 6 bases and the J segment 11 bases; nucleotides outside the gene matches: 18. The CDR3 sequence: CASSLVRGWYNEQYF. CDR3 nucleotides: TGTGCCAGCAGCCTGGTGCGGGGGTGGTACAATGAGCAGTACTTC.

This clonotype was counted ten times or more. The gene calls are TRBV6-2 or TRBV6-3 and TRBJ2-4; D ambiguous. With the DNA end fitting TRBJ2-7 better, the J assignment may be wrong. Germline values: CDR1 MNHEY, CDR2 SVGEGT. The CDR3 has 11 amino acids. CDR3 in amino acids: CASSMTGEQYF. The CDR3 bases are TGTGCCAGCAGTATGACGGGCGAGCAGTACTTC.

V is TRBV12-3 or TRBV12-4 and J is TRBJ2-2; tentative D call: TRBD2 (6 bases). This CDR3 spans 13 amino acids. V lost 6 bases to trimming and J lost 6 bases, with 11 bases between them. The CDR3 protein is CASSIREAGELFF. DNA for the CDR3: TGTGCCAGCAGCATCAGGGAGGCCGGGGAGCTGTTTTTT.

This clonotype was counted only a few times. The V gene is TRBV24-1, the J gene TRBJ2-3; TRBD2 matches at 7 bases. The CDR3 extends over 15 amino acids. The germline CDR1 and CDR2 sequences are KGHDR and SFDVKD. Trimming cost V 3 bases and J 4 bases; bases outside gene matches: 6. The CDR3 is CATSDPGLVADTQYF. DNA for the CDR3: TGTGCCACCAGTGATCCCGGACTAGTGGCAGATACGCAGTATTTT.

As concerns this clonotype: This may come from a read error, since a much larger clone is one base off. The DNA for the CDR3 is TGCGCCAGCAGCCTTAGCGGGGCGACCTACAATGAGCAGTACTTC. Translated: CASSLSGATYNEQYF. The rearrangement links TRBV5-1 to TRBJ2-1; 8 bases align to TRBD2. The end of the DNA is better explained by TRBJ2-7, so the J call may be wrong. CDR3 length: 15 residues. The germline CDR1 and CDR2 sequences are SGHRS and YFSETQ.

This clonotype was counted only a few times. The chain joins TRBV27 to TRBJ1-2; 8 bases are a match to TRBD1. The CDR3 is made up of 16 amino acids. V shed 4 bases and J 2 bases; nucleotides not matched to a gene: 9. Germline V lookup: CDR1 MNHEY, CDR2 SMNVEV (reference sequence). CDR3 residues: CASSSFRYRGNYGYTF. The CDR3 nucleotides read TGTGCCAGCAGTTCCTTCCGGTACAGGGGGAACTATGGCTACACCTTC.

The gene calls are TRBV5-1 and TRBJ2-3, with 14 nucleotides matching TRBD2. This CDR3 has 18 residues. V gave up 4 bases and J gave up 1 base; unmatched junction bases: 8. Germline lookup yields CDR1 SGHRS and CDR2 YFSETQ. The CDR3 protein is CASSPGLAGVVGTDTQYF. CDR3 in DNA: TGCGCCAGCAGCCCGGGACTAGCGGGAGTCGTTGGCACAGATACGCAGTATTTT.